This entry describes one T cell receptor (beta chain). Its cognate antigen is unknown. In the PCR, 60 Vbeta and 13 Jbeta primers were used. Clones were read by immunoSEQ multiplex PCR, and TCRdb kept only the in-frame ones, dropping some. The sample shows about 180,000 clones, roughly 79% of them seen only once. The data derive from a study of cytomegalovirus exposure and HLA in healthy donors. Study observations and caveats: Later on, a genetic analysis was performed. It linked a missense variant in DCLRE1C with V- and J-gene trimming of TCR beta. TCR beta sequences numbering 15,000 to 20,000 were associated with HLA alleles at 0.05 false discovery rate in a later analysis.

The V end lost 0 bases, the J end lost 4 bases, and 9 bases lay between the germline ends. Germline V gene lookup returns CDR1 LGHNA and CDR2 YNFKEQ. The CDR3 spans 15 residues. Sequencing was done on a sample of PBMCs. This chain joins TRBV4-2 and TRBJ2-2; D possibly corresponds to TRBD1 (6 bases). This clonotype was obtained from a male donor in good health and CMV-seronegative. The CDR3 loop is CASSQDGRGTGELFF. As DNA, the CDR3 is TGTGCCAGCAGCCAAGATGGCAGGGGCACCGGGGAGCTGTTTTTT.